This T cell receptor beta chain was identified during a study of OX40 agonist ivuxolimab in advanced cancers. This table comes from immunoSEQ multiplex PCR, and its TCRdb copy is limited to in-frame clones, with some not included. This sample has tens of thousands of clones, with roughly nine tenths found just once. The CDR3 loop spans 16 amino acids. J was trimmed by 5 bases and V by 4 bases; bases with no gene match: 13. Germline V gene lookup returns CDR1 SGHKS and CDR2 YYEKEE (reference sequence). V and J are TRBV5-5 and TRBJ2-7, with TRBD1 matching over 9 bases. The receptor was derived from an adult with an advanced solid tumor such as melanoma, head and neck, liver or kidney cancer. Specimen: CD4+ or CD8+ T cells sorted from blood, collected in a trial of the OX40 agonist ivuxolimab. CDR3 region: CASSPRPADRGNEQYF. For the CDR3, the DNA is TGTGCCAGCAGCCCGCGGCCGGCGGACAGGGGCAACGAGCAGTACTTC.